The present entry profiles one T cell receptor (beta chain) with its context. These data come from a study of control samples from healthy donors and cancer patients. The germline CDR1 and CDR2 sequences are LNHDA and SQIVND (reference sequence). CDR3 length: 17 residues. V dropped 6 bases and J dropped 0 bases, with 21 bases sitting between them. TCRdb's table, derived via immunoSEQ multiplex PCR, lists solely in-frame clones and lacks some. The table has roughly 150,000 clones, around 90% seen once. Specimen: blood. The rearrangement joins TRBV19 to TRBJ2-7, with D perhaps TRBD1 or TRBD2 (5 bases each). This receptor was identified in a man between 18 and 29 years old in good health. The DNA for the CDR3 is TGTGCCAGTAGAGGTGAGAGGGAAGGGGCTAACTCCTACGAGCAGTACTTC. Its translation: CASRGEREGANSYEQYF.